Listed below are T cell receptor beta chains from one sample, sequenced in a study of T cell changes during pregnancy in multiple sclerosis. Sequencing used immunoSEQ multiplex PCR; TCRdb keeps in-frame clones, though not all of them. This table holds about 40,000 clones, 90% to 95% found once. Sequenced material: CD4+ T cells from peripheral blood mononuclear cells, taken after pregnancy. These receptors came from a female donor with multiple sclerosis, enrolled in a pregnancy study. The CDR3 runs from the conserved cysteine through the conserved F or W. The D gene is left open where the match is weak. Expanded clones are given a class, and other clones once, few, many or no size at all.

V gene	J gene	clone size	D gene	CDR3 DNA	CDR3 protein
TRBV25-1	TRBJ1-3	-	TRBD1	TGTGCCAGCAGTGACCCTAACAGGGGGCTTGGAAACACCATATATTTT	CASSDPNRGLGNTIYF
TRBV11-2	TRBJ2-5	-	TRBD2	TGTGCCAGCAGCAAAACCGCGGGGGACCAAGAGACCCAGTACTTC	CASSKTAGDQETQYF
TRBV19	TRBJ1-2	once	TRBD1	TGTGCCACCAGAGTGGGGACAGGGGGCGCTGGTAACTATGGCTACACCTTC	CATRVGTGGAGNYGYTF
TRBV7-8	TRBJ1-2	-	TRBD1	TGTGCCAGCAGCTTAGCGGGACAGAACTATGGCTACACCTTC	CASSLAGQNYGYTF
TRBV10-3	TRBJ1-1	-	-	TGTGCCATCAGCAGACAGGAAGGGGATCGGGGAGCTTTCTTT	CAISRQEGDRGAFF
TRBV6-5	TRBJ1-6	-	TRBD1	TGTGCCAGTACTACGACAGGGCCATATGATTCACCCCTCCACTTT	CASTTTGPYDSPLHF
TRBV9	TRBJ2-1	-	TRBD2	TGTGCCAGCAGCTACACTAGCGGGTTCTACAATGAGCAGTTCTTC	CASSYTSGFYNEQFF
TRBV20-1	TRBJ1-1	-	-	TGCAGTGCTAGGTCGGACACTGAAGCTTTCTTT	CSARSDTEAFF
TRBV19	TRBJ1-5	-	-	TGTGCCAGTAGCCGACAGGACAATCAGCCCCAGCATTTT	CASSRQDNQPQHF
TRBV4-1	TRBJ1-1	-	-	TGCGCCAGCAGCCAAGATAATGTGGGGGGGAGGTTGGCTTTCTTT	CASSQDNVGGRLAFF
TRBV29-1	TRBJ2-2	-	TRBD2	TGCAGCGTTGGGGGGGGTAACACCGGGGAGCTGTTTTTT	CSVGGGNTGELFF
TRBV5-1	TRBJ1-3	-	-	TGCGCCAGCAGCTTGGGACATCCTTCTGGAAACACCATATATTTT	CASSLGHPSGNTIYF
TRBV6-1	TRBJ2-3	-	TRBD2	TGTGCCAGCAGTGTGTGGGGGGGGGATACGCAGTATTTT	CASSVWGGDTQYF
TRBV7-2	TRBJ2-7	-	-	TGTGCCAGCAGCTCGACAGTTCAAAGGGAGCAGTACTTC	CASSSTVQREQYF
TRBV9	TRBJ2-3	-	TRBD1	TGTGCCAGCAGCGTACGAGCGACAGGGGGCTTTGATACGCAGTATTTT	CASSVRATGGFDTQYF
TRBV19	TRBJ1-5	-	TRBD1	TGTGCCAGTAAACAGGGGATCCGAGACCAGCCCCAGCATTTT	CASKQGIRDQPQHF
TRBV6-1	TRBJ1-5	-	-	TGTGCCAGCAGTGTGGGTGGACAGAGCAATCAGCCCCAGCATTTT	CASSVGGQSNQPQHF
TRBV15	TRBJ1-3	-	-	TGTGCCACCAGCAGAGGACCGGGGTCACCTGGAAACACCATATATTTT	CATSRGPGSPGNTIYF
TRBV5-1	TRBJ1-1	-	-	TGCGCCAGCAGCTTGTCCTGGCTGAACACTGAAGCTTTCTTT	CASSLSWLNTEAFF
TRBV10-1	TRBJ2-3	-	-	TGCGCCACCTTACAGGGTGGAGATACGCAGTATTTT	CATLQGGDTQYF
TRBV28	TRBJ1-5	-	-	TGTGCCAGCACCGGGAATAGCAATCAGCCCCAGCATTTT	CASTGNSNQPQHF
TRBV7-3	TRBJ2-1	-	TRBD2	TGTGCCAGCAGCCCACCAGAGCTAGCGGGGGGTCACAATGAGCAGTTCTTC	CASSPPELAGGHNEQFF
TRBV11-2	TRBJ2-3	-	TRBD2	TGTGCCAGCAGCTCCACACTTCTAGCGGGGGGAAACACAGATACGCAGTATTTT	CASSSTLLAGGNTDTQYF
TRBV7-3	TRBJ2-2	-	TRBD1	TGTGCCAGCAGCCGGGGACAGGGGGGAAACACCGGGGAGCTGTTTTTT	CASSRGQGGNTGELFF
TRBV5-4	TRBJ2-4	-	TRBD1	TGTGCCACCCAGGGACAGGCGGAAGACATTCAGTACTTC	CATQGQAEDIQYF
TRBV6-4	TRBJ2-2	-	-	TGTGCCAGCAGTGAACTAGCGAACACCGGGGAGCTGTTTTTT	CASSELANTGELFF
TRBV2	TRBJ1-1	-	-	TGTGCCAGCGAGTGGAATCCGACAGTGAACACTGAAGCTTTCTTT	CASEWNPTVNTEAFF
TRBV5-1	TRBJ1-3	-	-	TGCGCCAGCAGCCAGGGCCCCCGGGACACCATATATTTT	CASSQGPRDTIYF
TRBV18	TRBJ1-2	-	TRBD1	TGTGCCAGCTCACCACTATCGGGACAGGGTTCTCTTATATGGAGGTACACCTTC	CASSPLSGQGSLIWRYTF
TRBV5-4	TRBJ2-5	-	TRBD2	TGTGCCAGCAGCTTGGGGGGGGGTGCTACCAATCGTGAGACCCAGTACTTC	CASSLGGGATNRETQYF
TRBV18	TRBJ2-5	-	-	TGTGCCAGCTCACCTCCTGGCGAGACCCAGTACTTC	CASSPPGETQYF
TRBV5-4	TRBJ1-2	-	-	TGTGCCAGCAGCTTGGCCGGAGGTGGCTACACCTTC	CASSLAGGGYTF
TRBV5-1	TRBJ1-2	-	-	TGCGCCAGCAGCTTGGCCGGACAGACATACTATGGCTACACCTTC	CASSLAGQTYYGYTF
TRBV23-1	TRBJ1-1	-	-	TGCGCCAGTTCAGGAAGCCAAGACACTGAAGCTTTCTTT	CASSGSQDTEAFF
TRBV4-1	TRBJ2-3	-	-	TGCGCCAGCAGCCAGCGGGACTCTGGCACAGATACGCAGTATTTT	CASSQRDSGTDTQYF
TRBV5-5	TRBJ2-2	-	TRBD1	TGTGCCAGCAGCTTTAGTTTGACAGGGTCTAACACCGGGGAGCTGTTTTTT	CASSFSLTGSNTGELFF
TRBV20-1	TRBJ1-1	-	-	TGCAGTGCTTTTCAGGGATTAGCTTTCTTT	CSAFQGLAFF